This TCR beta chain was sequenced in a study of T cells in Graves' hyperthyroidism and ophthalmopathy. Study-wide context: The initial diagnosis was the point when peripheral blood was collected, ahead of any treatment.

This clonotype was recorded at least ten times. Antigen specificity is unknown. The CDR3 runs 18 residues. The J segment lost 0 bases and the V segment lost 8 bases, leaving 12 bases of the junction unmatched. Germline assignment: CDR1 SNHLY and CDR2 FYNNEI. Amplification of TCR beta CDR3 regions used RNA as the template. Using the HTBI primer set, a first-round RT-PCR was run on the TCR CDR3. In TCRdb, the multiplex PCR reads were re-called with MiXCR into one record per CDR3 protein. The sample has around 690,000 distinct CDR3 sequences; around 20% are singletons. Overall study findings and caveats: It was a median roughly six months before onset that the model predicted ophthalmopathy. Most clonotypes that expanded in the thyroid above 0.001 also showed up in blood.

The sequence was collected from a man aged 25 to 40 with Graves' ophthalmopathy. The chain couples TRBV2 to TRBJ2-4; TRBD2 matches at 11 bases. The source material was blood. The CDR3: CASAPQTSGTSAKNIQYF. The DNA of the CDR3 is TGTGCCAGCGCCCCCCAGACTAGCGGGACTTCAGCCAAAAACATTCAGTACTTC.